This T cell receptor beta chain emerged from a study of cytomegalovirus exposure and HLA in healthy donors (dated by TCRdb to about 2017). Notes on the research overall: An earlier analysis of several hundred of the donors reported around 280 Gb of sequence data and some 110 million unique TCR beta sequences obtained from roughly 170 million T cells. Approximately 300 gigabases of sequencing data and around 88 million unique TCR sequences made up an early release that covered under 750 HLA-typed donors. The genetic ancestry cluster associated with self-reported Caucasian donors included about 84% of the 398 genotyped donors. The study was designed to test whether signatures of past pathogen exposure could be identified by cataloging public T cell receptors. Using immunosequencing, the study profiled T cell repertoires from 666 subjects and related those repertoires to cytomegalovirus serostatus. Along with the approximately 700-subject first cohort, a separate validation cohort of approximately 110 different subjects was used. To predict cytomegalovirus infection status, the study brought together high-throughput TCR immunosequencing, statistical association of individual TCRs with disease status, and machine learning. To study patterns of TCR occurrence, a later analysis re-analyzed previously published TCR beta repertoires from 500 to 850 donors and added high-resolution HLA genotyping. The later analysis used no new phenotypic data to find candidate immune exposures, relying instead on TCR beta sequences and their occurrence across donors. An earlier analysis of approximately 580 of the donors used high-throughput TCR beta sequencing to judge whether each TCR beta V gene segment behaved as functional or pseudogenic. Donor age, sex, ethnicity and CMV serostatus were compiled together with the repertoire data. Genome-wide SNP genotypes for about 65% of the 666 donors were used in a later genetic analysis, which treated that subset as a discovery cohort. All discovery cohort repertoires had been generated using a single sequencing platform. HLA typing covered class I and class II loci at four-digit resolution. Typing coverage differed by locus: A, B, C, DRB1 and DQB1 were typed in roughly 620-630 donors, DQA1 in about 510, DPA1 in 600 to 610, and DPB1 in just under 480. A few DR-DQ haplotypes were handled as single units for association and clustering because linkage in the cohort was strong. Across 300 to 500 genotyped donors of the cohort, an average of roughly 250,000 unique TCR beta nucleotide sequences per donor were sequenced, and around 19% of those sequences were non-productive.

Library construction relied on the immunoSEQ multiplex PCR assay. For the multiplex PCR, a mixture combining 60 forward primers for TCR Vbeta segments and 13 reverse primers for TCR Jbeta segments was used. The CDR3 region of rearranged TCR beta genes was amplified from genomic DNA with a multiplex PCR assay. Amplified TCR beta libraries were sequenced as 87-base-pair reads on the Illumina HiSeq System. The authors processed their data as follows. Across the roughly 600 repertoires, a later analysis counted about 81 million unique TCR beta chains, 9 million to 14 million of which were shared by at least two donors. To remove PCR and sequencing errors, raw reads were error-corrected and collapsed into unique sequences using a nearest-neighbor algorithm that merged closely related sequences. To assign V, D and J gene segments, CDR3 sequences were aligned to IMGT reference sequences. Each retained sequence needed at least a six-nucleotide match to both a V gene segment and a J gene segment. A rearrangement counted as productive if the CDR3 had no stop codons and remained in frame with V and J, and every other rearrangement counted as non-productive. CDR3 was defined by IMGT convention, running from the second conserved V-encoded cysteine to the conserved J-encoded phenylalanine. The earlier analysis of fewer than 750 of the donors excluded sequences that lacked an unambiguous match to a single V gene segment. An earlier analysis of a few hundred of the donors classified V segments as functional when productive rearrangements were above 56.7% and as segregating when the standard deviation between donors was above 5%. A statistical classification framework was developed to diagnose cytomegalovirus status using the catalog of TCR beta chain sequences. In a later analysis, V and J genes were assigned by comparing TCR nucleotide sequences against IMGT/GENE-DB human TR gene sequences. A later analysis assigned CDR3 sequences and most-parsimonious VDJ recombination scenarios with the TCRdist pipeline. In a later analysis, every TCR beta chain was defined by the combination of its CDR3 amino acid sequence and its V-gene family, and reads without a unique V-gene family were dropped. As a way to deal with suspected cross-contamination and a sequencing artifact, a later analysis dropped under 600 nucleotide sequences that were highly shared and had low generation probability. A later analysis calculated a clonal expansion index for each public chain from normalized within-repertoire ranks of inferred template counts. A later analysis computed generation probabilities with a VDJ recombination model fitted to out-of-frame rearrangements, and checked the results against IGoR. Hypergeometric tests were used in a later analysis to score TCR-TCR, TCR-HLA and TCR-CMV co-occurrence, with a repertoire-size bias correction applied to the TCR pairs. To estimate false discovery rates, a later analysis permuted the HLA or CMV assignments 20 times. In a later analysis, co-occurring TCRs were grouped using DBSCAN, and TCRdist sequence similarity was added for clustering within HLA-allele-positive subsets. For co-occurrence clustering, repertoires with fewer than 30,000 or more than 120,000 public chains were excluded, along with five or six repertoires with anomalous nucleotide sharing. TCRdb mirrors the immuneACCESS table, restricted to in-frame sequences. Some clones are absent from its copies; in checked studies, under half trace to an unresolved V gene, and the reason for the others is unknown. Clone size and the V and J calls come from that table; the DNA yielded D and trimming. The sample yields about 160,000 clones; more than 75% were counted once. The ten largest make up about 1.5% of the sample.

The CDR3 runs 16 residues from the cysteine to the phenylalanine. Solely the CDR3 DNA is kept, with 48 bases framed from the first base. Unmatched junction bases come to 5, with V trimmed by 4 bases and J by 3 bases. CDR1 and CDR2, looked up from the germline V gene, are SGHTA and FQGTGA. The cohort comprised around 700 healthy bone marrow donors. At the time of sampling, all cohort members were nominally healthy, though unrecorded immune exposures were likely present. The donor was CMV seronegative and belonged to the group of 320 or so seronegative cohort members. A peripheral blood sample was provided by each donor, and peripheral blood mononuclear cells were used for TCR beta sequencing. The Qiagen DNeasy Blood Extraction Kit was used to extract genomic DNA from the blood cell samples. The investigation overall reported the following: Across donors, most TCR sequences were observed very rarely, whereas some public TCRs were present in many individuals. In a later analysis, HLA-associated TCR beta chains were found to be more clonally expanded and to have lower generation probabilities than equally common non-associated chains. An association between a missense DCLRE1C variant and V-gene and J-gene trimming of TCR beta chains was found in a later genetic analysis and replicated in an independent cohort. Linkage disequilibrium might explain the correlated functional status among segregating V segments, but an unknown experimental factor could not be excluded. Strong co-occurrence of HLA alleles, especially DR and DQ, made assigning TCR associations to individual alleles difficult. A group of highly shared sequence variants was considered likely to be a technical artifact of the sequencing pipeline. A few of the identified cytomegalovirus-associated TCR beta chains were confirmed in vitro to be specific for cytomegalovirus antigens. A later analysis reported that several top co-occurrence clusters appeared linked to parvovirus B19, influenza, CMV and Epstein-Barr virus. CMV serostatus was the only immune exposure information available for the cohort. At a false discovery rate of 0.05, a later analysis linked under 20,000 TCR beta sequences to specific HLA alleles. According to a later analysis, most CMV-associated TCR beta chains appeared to be HLA-restricted, and the HLA associations seemed to be driven largely by CMV exposure. Because some donors lacked HLA typing at each locus, the association tests relied only on the typed subset. An earlier analysis of approximately 590 of the donors showed that most TCR beta V segments appeared in productive rearrangements either about 90% or about 30% of the time, which broadly matched IMGT annotations. The authors suggested that the approach could potentially be extended to other disease states and immunological phenotypes. Cytomegalovirus status was reported to be diagnosed by the classifier with high specificity and sensitivity in both the original and validation cohorts. Only TCR beta chains were sequenced in this cohort, and the absence of alpha or paired-chain data limited detectable features. According to a later genetic analysis, donors in an Asian-associated ancestry cluster had fewer N-insertions in productive TCRs than the approximately 670-donor mean. In a later analysis, the rate of TCR association differed among HLA loci, with DRB1 alleles having the most associated TCRs and HLA-C alleles having the fewest. The study listed 150 to 200 TCR beta chains as associated with cytomegalovirus. Presence/absence analyses assumed roughly uniform sequencing depth across donors, an assumption that may not hold. The earlier analysis of 587 of the donors excluded roughly 17 rarely observed V segments, including chromosome 9 orphons, because counts were too low. The 87-base-pair reads could not distinguish some IMGT-functional V segments, including TRBV6-2 and TRBV6-3, so those segments were excluded. A further reported finding was that TCR beta sequences accurately predicted the HLA-A and HLA-B alleles for most subjects in the first cohort.

To note about this clone: The target of this receptor is not known. There are no base qualities to consult, and no much larger clone falls within one base.

This TCR came from a male donor in good health and CMV-seronegative. Sequencing used PBMCs. Here the chain combines TRBV7-3 and TRBJ2-6, with 8 bases aligning to TRBD1. The DNA is as follows: TGTGCCAGCAGCTCGACAGGGGCGGATGGGGCCAACGTCCTGACTTTC. Its coded protein is CASSSTGADGANVLTF.